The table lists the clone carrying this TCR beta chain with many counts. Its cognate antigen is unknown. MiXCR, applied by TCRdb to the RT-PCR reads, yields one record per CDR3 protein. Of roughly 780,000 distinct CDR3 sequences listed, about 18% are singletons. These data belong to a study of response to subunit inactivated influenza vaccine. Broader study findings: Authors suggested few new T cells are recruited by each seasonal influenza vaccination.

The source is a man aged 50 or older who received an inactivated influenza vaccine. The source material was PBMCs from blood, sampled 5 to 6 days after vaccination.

In DNA, the CDR3 is TGCAGTGCGCCAGGGGGCACGGCCAAAAACATTCAGTACTTC. The encoded protein is CSAPGGTAKNIQYF. J is TRBJ2-4 and V is TRBV20-1, with 8 bases lining up with TRBD1. The germline CDR1 and CDR2 sequences are DFQATT and SNEGSKA (reference sequence). This CDR3 region has 14 residues. The J segment lost 1 base and the V segment lost 6 bases, leaving 5 bases of the junction unmatched.